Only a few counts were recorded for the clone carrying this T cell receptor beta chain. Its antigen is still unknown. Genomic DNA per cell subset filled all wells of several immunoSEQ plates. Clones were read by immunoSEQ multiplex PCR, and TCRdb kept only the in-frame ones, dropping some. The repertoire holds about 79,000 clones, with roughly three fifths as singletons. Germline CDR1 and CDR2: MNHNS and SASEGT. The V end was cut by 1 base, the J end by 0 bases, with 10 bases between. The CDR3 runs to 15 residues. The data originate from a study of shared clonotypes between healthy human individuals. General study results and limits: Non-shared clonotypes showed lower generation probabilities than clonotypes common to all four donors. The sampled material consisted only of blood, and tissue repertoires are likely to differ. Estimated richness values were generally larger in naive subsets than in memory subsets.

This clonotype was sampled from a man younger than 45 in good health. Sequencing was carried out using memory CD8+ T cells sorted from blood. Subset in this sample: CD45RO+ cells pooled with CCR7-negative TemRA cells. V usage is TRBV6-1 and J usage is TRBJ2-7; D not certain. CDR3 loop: CASSEVLGNSYEQYF. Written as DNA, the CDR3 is TGTGCCAGCAGTGAAGTTTTAGGAAACTCCTACGAGCAGTACTTC.